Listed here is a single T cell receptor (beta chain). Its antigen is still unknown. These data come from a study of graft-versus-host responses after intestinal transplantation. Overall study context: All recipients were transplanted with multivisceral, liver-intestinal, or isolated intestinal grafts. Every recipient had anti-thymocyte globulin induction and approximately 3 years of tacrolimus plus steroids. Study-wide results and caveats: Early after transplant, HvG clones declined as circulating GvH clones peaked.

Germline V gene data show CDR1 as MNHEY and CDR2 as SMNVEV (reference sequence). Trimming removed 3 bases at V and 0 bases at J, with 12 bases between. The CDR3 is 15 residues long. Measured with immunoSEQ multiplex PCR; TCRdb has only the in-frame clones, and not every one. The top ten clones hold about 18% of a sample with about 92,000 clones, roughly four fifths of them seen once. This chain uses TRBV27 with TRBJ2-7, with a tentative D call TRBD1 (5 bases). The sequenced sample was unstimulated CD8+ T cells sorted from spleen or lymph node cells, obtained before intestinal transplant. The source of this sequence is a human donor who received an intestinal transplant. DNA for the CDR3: TGTGCCAGCAGTTTGACAGCCCTTAGCTCCTACGAGCAGTACTTC. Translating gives CASSLTALSSYEQYF.